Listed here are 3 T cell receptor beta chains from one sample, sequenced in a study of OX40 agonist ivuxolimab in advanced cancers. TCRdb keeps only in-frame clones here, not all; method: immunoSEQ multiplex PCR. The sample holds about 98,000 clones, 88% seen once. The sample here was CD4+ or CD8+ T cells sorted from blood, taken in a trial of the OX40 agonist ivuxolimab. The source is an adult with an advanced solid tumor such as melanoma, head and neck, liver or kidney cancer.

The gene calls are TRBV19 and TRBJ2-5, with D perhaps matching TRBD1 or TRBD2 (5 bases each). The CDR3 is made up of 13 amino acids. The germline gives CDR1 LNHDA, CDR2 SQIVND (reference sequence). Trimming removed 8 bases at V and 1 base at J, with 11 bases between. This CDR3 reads CASGAGLQETQYF. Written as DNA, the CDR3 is TGTGCCAGTGGGGCGGGCCTCCAAGAGACCCAGTACTTC.

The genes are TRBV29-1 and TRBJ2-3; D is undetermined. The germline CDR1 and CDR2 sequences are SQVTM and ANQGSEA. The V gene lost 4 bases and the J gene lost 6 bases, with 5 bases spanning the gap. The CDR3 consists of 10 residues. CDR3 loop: CSVAQDTQYF. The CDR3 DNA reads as TGCAGCGTTGCCCAGGATACGCAGTATTTT.

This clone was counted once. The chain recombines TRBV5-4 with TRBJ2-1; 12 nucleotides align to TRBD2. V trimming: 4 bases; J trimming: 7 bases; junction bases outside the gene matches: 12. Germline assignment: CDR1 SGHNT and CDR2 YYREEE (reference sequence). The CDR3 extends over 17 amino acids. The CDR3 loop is CASSPRAASGGANEQFF. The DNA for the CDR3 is TGTGCCAGCAGCCCACGAGCCGCTAGCGGGGGGGCAAATGAGCAGTTCTTC.